Described below is a single T cell receptor (beta chain) sequence and its context. What it binds is unknown. The table came from immunoSEQ multiplex PCR; TCRdb's copy has only in-frame clones and leaves some out. The data show some 150,000 clones, around 90% seen once. The source of the sample is a study of cytomegalovirus exposure and HLA in healthy donors. Study information: A later analysis reported the 90 to 150 validation repertoires used the same platform as the 666 first-cohort repertoires.

These donors were members of the approximately 120-subject validation cohort, a group separate from the approximately 700-subject first cohort. Whole-study findings and limits: Reported performance of the classifier showed diagnosis of cytomegalovirus status with high specificity and sensitivity. The TCR clusters that emerged in the first cohort tended, a later analysis found, to co-occur in the roughly 110 validation repertoires.

Germline assignment: CDR1 SGHRS and CDR2 YFSETQ. Trimming took 4 bases from V and 8 from J; bases not matched to a gene: 9. The CDR3 sequence is 17 residues long. The receptor's source is a man between 18 and 35 years old in good health and CMV-seropositive. Specimen: PBMCs. The gene calls are TRBV5-1 and TRBJ2-1; 16 nucleotides agree with TRBD2. The DNA of the CDR3 is TGCGCCAGCAGCCCCCCGGGACTAGCGGGAGGGACTGATGAGCAGTTCTTC. Protein product: CASSPPGLAGGTDEQFF.